This paragraph covers one T cell receptor beta chain sequence. Its antigen is as yet unknown. TCRdb used MiXCR to reprocess the 5' RACE reads, holding one entry per CDR3 protein. The sample has some 62,000 distinct CDR3 sequences, 30% seen once. Findings and limits, study-wide: The larger-cohort validation was restricted to a single TCR beta V-J rearrangement rather than whole repertoires. Tumor-infiltrating Treg TCR alpha and beta sequences overlapped most with tumor naive CD4+ T cells, then blood naive.

Deletions cut 6 bases from V and 6 bases from J, with 14 bases between. CDR3 length: 14 residues. Germline values: CDR1 SEHNR, CDR2 FQNEAQ (reference sequence). V is TRBV7-9 and J is TRBJ2-2, with D uncertain. The source material was tumor-infiltrating naive CD4+ T cells sorted from the breast tumor. The subset was: naive CD4+ T cells, CD4+CD45RA+CD25-. The clonotype originates from a female donor with breast cancer. CDR3 sequence (DNA): TGTGCCAGCAGTCAAACCGTGCTGTCCGGGGAGCTGTTTTTT. Residues: CASSQTVLSGELFF.